One and the same sample provided the 16 T cell receptor beta chains below, sequenced in a study of T cells in Graves' hyperthyroidism and ophthalmopathy. Amplification targeted TCR beta CDR3 regions from RNA transcripts. The primer set for the first-round RT-PCR of the TCR CDR3 was HTBI. TCRdb re-called the multiplex PCR reads through MiXCR, storing one row per CDR3 protein. This sample carries over 450,000 distinct CDR3 sequences, roughly 17% of them seen once, and the ten largest clones take 15% to 20%. The sequenced sample was blood. These TCRs come from a woman under 30 with Graves' ophthalmopathy.

V gene TRBV6-5 combines with J gene TRBJ2-7; D ambiguous. The CDR3 length is 16 residues. Germline-derived CDR1 and CDR2 are MNHEY and SVGAGI. Trimming cost V 4 bases and J 4 bases, with 20 bases left between them. CDR3 nucleotides: TGTGCCAGCAGTTCATTTAGTTTTGCAGAACAGTACGAGCAGTACTTC. This gives the protein CASSSFSFAEQYEQYF.

The DNA for the CDR3 is TGCAGTGCTAGAGACAGGGGGCAGGGGTATGGCTACACCTTC. Protein product: CSARDRGQGYGYTF. The chain uses TRBV20-1 and TRBJ1-2; 8 nucleotides agree with TRBD1. The V segment lost 0 bases and the J segment 5 bases; nucleotides outside the gene matches: 5. Per the germline V gene, CDR1 is DFQATT and CDR2 is SNEGSKA (reference sequence). The CDR3 consists of 14 residues.

This clonotype was recorded at least ten times. V usage is TRBV28 and J usage is TRBJ2-3; TRBD2 agrees at 9 bases. CDR3 length: 16 residues. V lost 4 bases and J lost 4; bases outside the gene matches: 9. Germline lookup yields CDR1 MDHEN and CDR2 SYDVKM. The CDR3, as DNA: TGTGCCAGCAGTTATACGACTAGCGGAGTTTCAGATACGCAGTATTTT. Its protein is CASSYTTSGVSDTQYF.

This clonotype was picked up a small number of times. This chain links TRBV9 with TRBJ1-2, with D unresolved. Germline CDR1 is SGDLS and CDR2 is YYNGEE. V lost 3 bases and J lost 5, with 8 bases in between. The CDR3 consists of 12 residues. CDR3 loop: CASSADQYGYTF. The CDR3 DNA is TGTGCCAGCAGCGCAGACCAATATGGCTACACCTTC.

This sequence joins TRBV20-1 and TRBJ2-7; no reliable D call. Looked up from germline, CDR1 is DFQATT and CDR2 is SNEGSKA (reference sequence). The germline V and J ends were trimmed by 4 bases and 0 bases, with 10 bases remaining between them. The CDR3 extends over 13 amino acids. DNA of the CDR3: TGCAGTGCTAACTCGGCGGCCTCCTACGAGCAGTACTTC. The encoded protein is CSANSAASYEQYF.

The genes are TRBV5-1 and TRBJ2-3; 9 bases are shared with TRBD1. Per the germline V gene, CDR1 is SGHRS and CDR2 is YFSETQ. The CDR3 has 14 residues. V shed 4 bases and J 5 bases; nucleotides not matched to a gene: 5. CDR3 amino acids: CASSRRQGGDTQYF. CDR3 DNA sequence: TGCGCCAGCAGCCGACGACAGGGGGGAGATACGCAGTATTTT.

This clonotype has only a few counts. The chain joins TRBV9 to TRBJ2-3; no clear D gene. The CDR3 has 14 residues. Per the germline V gene, CDR1 is SGDLS and CDR2 is YYNGEE. Trimming removed 0 bases at V and 3 bases at J, with 8 bases between. The CDR3 spells CASSVGLVTDTQYF. The CDR3 nucleotides read TGTGCCAGCAGCGTAGGTCTCGTAACAGATACGCAGTATTTT.

The chain couples TRBV10-1 to TRBJ2-3; D gene uncertain. Germline CDR1 reads WNHNN; CDR2 reads SYGVQD (reference sequence). The CDR3 covers 13 residues. Trimming pared 2 bases from V and 5 bases from J, leaving 8 bases between. The CDR3 reads CASSEKLIDTQYF. The DNA of the CDR3 is TGCGCCAGCAGTGAGAAGCTGATAGATACGCAGTATTTT.

This clonotype was seen repeatedly, ten times or more. The V gene is TRBV12-3 or TRBV12-4, the J gene TRBJ1-2, with 8 bases matching TRBD1. J lost 7 bases, V lost 6 bases, and 7 bases had no gene match. CDR3 length: 13 residues. The CDR3 is CASRGQEDGGYTF. CDR3 nucleotides: TGTGCCAGCAGGGGACAGGAGGATGGTGGCTACACCTTC.

This clonotype has at least ten counts. The chain recombines TRBV27 with TRBJ2-1; TRBD1 aligns across 8 bases. This CDR3 is built from 14 residues. With 8 bases clipped from V and 6 bases from J, the junction kept 9 bases outside the gene matches. Germline-derived CDR1 and CDR2 are MNHEY and SMNVEV (reference sequence). Here the CDR3 reads CASRTGGERNEQFF. The CDR3 bases are TGTGCCAGCCGAACAGGGGGAGAGCGCAATGAGCAGTTCTTC.

The V gene is TRBV10-3, the J gene TRBJ2-2, with 10 nucleotides matching TRBD2. CDR1 is ENHRY and CDR2 is SYGVKD in the germline V gene. The CDR3 contains 16 residues. V lost 6 bases to trimming and J lost 2 bases; unmatched junction nucleotides: 6. CDR3 bases: TGTGCCATCAGCCTAGCGGGAGCGATTAACACCGGGGAGCTGTTTTTT. Translating gives CAISLAGAINTGELFF.

The chain links TRBV10-3 to TRBJ1-2; TRBD1 might be the D (6 bases). V was cut by 5 bases and J by 3 bases, with 10 bases left in between. Germline CDR1 ENHRY, CDR2 SYGVKD. This CDR3 has 13 amino acids. Here the CDR3 reads CAISPGADYGYTF. The DNA of the CDR3 is TGTGCCATCAGTCCAGGGGCCGACTATGGCTACACCTTC.

The chain's CDR3 is CASSQGLAGVRDTQYF. CDR3 bases: TGTGCCAGCAGCCAAGGCCTAGCGGGAGTTAGAGATACGCAGTATTTT. The chain is built from TRBV4-2 and TRBJ2-3, with 10 bases fitting TRBD2. The CDR3 covers 16 residues. V lost 1 base to trimming and J lost 5 bases; unmatched junction nucleotides: 6. Germline loops: CDR1 LGHNA, CDR2 YNFKEQ.

This clonotype appeared many times. The gene calls are TRBV10-3 and TRBJ1-2, with 9 bases identical to TRBD1. Germline CDR1 is ENHRY and CDR2 is SYGVKD. With 9 bases clipped from V and 7 bases from J, the junction kept 9 bases outside the gene matches. The CDR3 runs to 13 residues. Here the CDR3 DNA reads TGTGCCATGAGACAGGGGGAGATAAGTGGCTACACCTTC. Translation gives CAMRQGEISGYTF.

There are a few counts of this clonotype. The J gene is TRBJ1-4, the V gene TRBV12-3 or TRBV12-4; TRBD1 might be the D (5 bases). The CDR3 is 12 residues long. V was pared by 11 bases and J by 8 bases, with 15 bases between. The CDR3: CAVPGVIEKLFF. CDR3 bases: TGTGCCGTTCCGGGGGTCATCGAAAAACTGTTTTTT.

Ten or more counts support this clonotype. The chain carries TRBV6-1 and TRBJ2-5, with D possibly matching TRBD1 (6 bases). Deletions cut 6 bases from V and 7 bases from J, with 15 bases between. The CDR3 totals 13 residues. Germline-derived CDR1 and CDR2 are MNHNS and SASEGT. The CDR3 DNA sequence: TGTGCCAGCAGAAAACGACAGGCTGTGACCCAGTACTTC. It translates to CASRKRQAVTQYF.